Described below is a single T cell receptor (beta chain) sequence and its context. The antigen remains undetermined. TCRB immunosequencing input was approximately 510 nanograms of biopsy DNA per sample. Data came from immunoSEQ multiplex PCR; TCRdb stores just in-frame clones and leaves some out. The table has 13,000 or so clones, roughly 73% seen once. The record originates from a study of T cell repertoires in ileal Crohn's disease. Time point described: neoterminal ileum biopsy at postoperative endoscopy, about 6 months after surgery. Looked up from germline, CDR1 is SGDLS and CDR2 is YYNGEE. V dropped 0 bases and J dropped 2 bases, with 15 bases sitting between them. The CDR3 consists of 18 residues. Study outcomes and limitations: Clonal expansions were more frequent in active smokers than non-smokers at surgery.

The sequenced material came from ileal tissue. The chain is built from TRBV9 and TRBJ2-6; tentatively, D is TRBD1 (5 bases). This sequence was found in an adult with Crohn's disease. The CDR3 spells CASSVARSGRAGANVLTF. DNA for the CDR3: TGTGCCAGCAGCGTAGCTCGATCGGGCAGGGCTGGGGCCAACGTCCTGACTTTC.